This TCR beta chain comes out of a study of blood T cell repertoires in COVID-19. How the authors handled the data: Amplified reference gene primers provided the basis for estimating nucleated cell counts. Measured with immunoSEQ multiplex PCR; TCRdb has only the in-frame clones, and not every one. V and J calls and clone size come straight from that table; D and trimming were deduced from the DNA. The sample has over 200,000 clones; roughly 86% are singletons. Germline assignment: CDR1 GTSNPN and CDR2 SVGIG (reference sequence). J gave up 2 bases and V 3 bases, and 7 bases lay outside the gene matches. The CDR3 is made up of 15 amino acids.

Sequencing was performed on peripheral blood. The V gene is TRBV30, the J gene TRBJ2-4; 7 positions match TRBD2. This clonotype was sampled from a human donor in a cohort sampled during active COVID-19. In DNA form, the CDR3 reads TGTGCCTGGAGAGCTAGCGGACCGACCAAAAACATTCAGTACTTC. Encoded protein: CAWRASGPTKNIQYF.